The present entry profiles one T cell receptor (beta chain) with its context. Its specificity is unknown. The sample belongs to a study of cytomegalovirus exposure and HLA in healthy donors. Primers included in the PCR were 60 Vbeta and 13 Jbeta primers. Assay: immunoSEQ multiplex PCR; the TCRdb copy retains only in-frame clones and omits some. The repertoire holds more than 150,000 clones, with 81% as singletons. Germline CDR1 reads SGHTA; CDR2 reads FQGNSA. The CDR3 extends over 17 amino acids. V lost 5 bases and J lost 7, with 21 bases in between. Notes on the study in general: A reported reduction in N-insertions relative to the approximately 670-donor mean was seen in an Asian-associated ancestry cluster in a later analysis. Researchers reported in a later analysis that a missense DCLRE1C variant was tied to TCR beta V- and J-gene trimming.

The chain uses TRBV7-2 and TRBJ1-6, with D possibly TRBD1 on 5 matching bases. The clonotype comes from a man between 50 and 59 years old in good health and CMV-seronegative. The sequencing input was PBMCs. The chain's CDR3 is CASSLRVRGGANSPLHF. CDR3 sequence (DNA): TGTGCCAGCAGCCTTAGGGTGAGAGGAGGGGCCAATTCACCCCTCCACTTT. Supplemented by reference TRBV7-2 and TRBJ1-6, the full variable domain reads GAGVSQSPSNKVTEKGKDVELRCDPISGHTALYWYRQSLGQGLEFLIYFQGNSAPDKSGLPSDRFSAERTGGSVSTLTIQRTQQEDSAVYLCASSLRVRGGANSPLHFGNGTRLTVT.